This T cell receptor beta chain is from a study of blood T cell repertoires in COVID-19. The repertoire was sequenced with immunoSEQ multiplex PCR; TCRdb's copy has only in-frame clones and lacks some. The table records roughly 240,000 clones, 82% of them present only once. The junction had 6 bases not matched to a gene; V was cut back by 4 bases and J by 5 bases. The CDR3 totals 15 residues. The germline CDR1 and CDR2 sequences are KGHDR and SFDVKD. The sequenced sample consisted of peripheral blood. The chain couples TRBV24-1 to TRBJ1-5, with 8 bases fitting TRBD1. This receptor was taken from a woman in her 70s with acute or convalescent COVID-19. This chain's CDR3 is CATSESNRGDQPQHF. The CDR3 region has the DNA TGTGCCACCAGTGAATCAAACAGGGGGGATCAGCCCCAGCATTTT.